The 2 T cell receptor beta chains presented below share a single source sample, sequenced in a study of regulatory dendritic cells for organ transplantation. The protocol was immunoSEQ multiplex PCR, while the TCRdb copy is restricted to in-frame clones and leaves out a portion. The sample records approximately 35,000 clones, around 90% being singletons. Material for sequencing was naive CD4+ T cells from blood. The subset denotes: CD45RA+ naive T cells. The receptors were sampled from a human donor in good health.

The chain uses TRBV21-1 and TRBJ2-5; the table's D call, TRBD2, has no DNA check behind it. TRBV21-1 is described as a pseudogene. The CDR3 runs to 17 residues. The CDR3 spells CASPVAWRGGYQETQYF. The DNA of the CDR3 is TGTGCCAGCCCCGTTGCTTGGCGCGGGGGTTACCAAGAGACCCAGTACTTC.

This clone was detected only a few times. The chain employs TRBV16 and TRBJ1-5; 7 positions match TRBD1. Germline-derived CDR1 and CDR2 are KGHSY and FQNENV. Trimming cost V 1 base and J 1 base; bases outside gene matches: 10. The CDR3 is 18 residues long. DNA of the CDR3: TGTGCCAGCAGCCAATACAAACAGACAGGGCTCAGCAATCAGCCCCAGCATTTT. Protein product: CASSQYKQTGLSNQPQHF.